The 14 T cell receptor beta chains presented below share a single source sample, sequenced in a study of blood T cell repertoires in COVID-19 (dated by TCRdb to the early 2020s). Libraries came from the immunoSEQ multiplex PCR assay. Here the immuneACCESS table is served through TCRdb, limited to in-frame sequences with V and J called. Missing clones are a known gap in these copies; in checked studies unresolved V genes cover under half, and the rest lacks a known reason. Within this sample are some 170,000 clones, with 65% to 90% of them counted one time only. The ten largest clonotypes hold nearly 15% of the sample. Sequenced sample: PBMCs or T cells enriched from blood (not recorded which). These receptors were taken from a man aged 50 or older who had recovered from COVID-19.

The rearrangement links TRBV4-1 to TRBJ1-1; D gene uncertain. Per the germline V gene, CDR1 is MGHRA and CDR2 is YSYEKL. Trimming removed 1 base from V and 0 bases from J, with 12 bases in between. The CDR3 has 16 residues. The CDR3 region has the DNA TGCGCCAGCAGCCAAGTCCGGGAATATTTGAACACTGAAGCTTTCTTT. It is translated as CASSQVREYLNTEAFF.

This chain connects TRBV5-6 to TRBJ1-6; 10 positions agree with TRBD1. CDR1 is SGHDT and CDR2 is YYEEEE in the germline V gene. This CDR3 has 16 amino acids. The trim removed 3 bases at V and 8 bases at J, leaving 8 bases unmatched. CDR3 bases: TGTGCCAGCAGCTACCCGGGACAGGGGAGGGATTCACCCCTCCACTTT. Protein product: CASSYPGQGRDSPLHF.

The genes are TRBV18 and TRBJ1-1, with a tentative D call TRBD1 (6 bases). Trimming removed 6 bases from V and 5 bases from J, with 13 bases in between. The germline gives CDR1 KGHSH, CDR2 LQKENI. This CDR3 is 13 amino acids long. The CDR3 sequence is CASSSQGQTEAFF. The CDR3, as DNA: TGTGCCAGCTCTTCACAGGGCCAAACTGAAGCTTTCTTT.

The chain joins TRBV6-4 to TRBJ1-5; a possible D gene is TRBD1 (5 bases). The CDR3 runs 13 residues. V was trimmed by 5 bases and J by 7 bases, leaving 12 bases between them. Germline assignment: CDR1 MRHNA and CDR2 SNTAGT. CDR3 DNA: TGTGCCAGCAGTTCGACAGCAATGCAGCCCCAGCATTTT. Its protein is CASSSTAMQPQHF.

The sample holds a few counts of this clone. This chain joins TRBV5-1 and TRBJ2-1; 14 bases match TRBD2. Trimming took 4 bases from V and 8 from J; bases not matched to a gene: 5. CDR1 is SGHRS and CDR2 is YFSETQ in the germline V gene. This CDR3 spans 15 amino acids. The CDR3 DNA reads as TGCGCCAGCAGCGTACCGGGACTAGCGGGGGATGAGCAGTTCTTC. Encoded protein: CASSVPGLAGDEQFF.

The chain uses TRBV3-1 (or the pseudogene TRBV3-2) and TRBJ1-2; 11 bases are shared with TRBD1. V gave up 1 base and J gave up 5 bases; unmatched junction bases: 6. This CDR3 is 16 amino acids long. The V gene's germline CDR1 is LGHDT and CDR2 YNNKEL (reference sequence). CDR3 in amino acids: CASSQARTGGGYGYTF. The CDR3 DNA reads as TGTGCCAGCAGCCAAGCCCGGACAGGGGGCGGGTATGGCTACACCTTC.

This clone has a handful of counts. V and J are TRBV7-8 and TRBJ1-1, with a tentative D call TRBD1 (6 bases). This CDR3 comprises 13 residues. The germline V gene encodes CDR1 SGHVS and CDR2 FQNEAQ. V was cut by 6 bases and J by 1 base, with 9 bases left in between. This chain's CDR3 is CASRVDRNTEAFF. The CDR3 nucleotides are TGTGCCAGCAGAGTGGACAGGAACACTGAAGCTTTCTTT. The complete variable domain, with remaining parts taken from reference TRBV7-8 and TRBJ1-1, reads GAGVSQSPRYKVAKRGQDVALRCDPISGHVSLFWYQQALGQGPEFLTYFQNEAQLDKSGLPSDRFFAERPEGSVSTLKIQRTQQEDSAVYLCASRVDRNTEAFFGQGTRLTVV.

DNA of the CDR3: TGTGCCAGCAGTTTATTATACAGTTCCTACGAGCAGTACTTC. This gives the protein CASSLLYSSYEQYF. The chain is built from TRBV27 and TRBJ2-7; D is undetermined. V lost 1 base and J lost 1, with 8 bases in between. The length of the CDR3 is 14 residues. CDR1 MNHEY and CDR2 SMNVEV come from the germline V gene (reference sequence).

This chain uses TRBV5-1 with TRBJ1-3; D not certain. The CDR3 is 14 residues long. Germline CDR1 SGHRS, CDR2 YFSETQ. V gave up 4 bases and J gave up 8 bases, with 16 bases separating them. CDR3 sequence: CASSPGARGDTIYF. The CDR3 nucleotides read TGCGCCAGCAGCCCCGGCGCCAGAGGAGACACCATATATTTT.

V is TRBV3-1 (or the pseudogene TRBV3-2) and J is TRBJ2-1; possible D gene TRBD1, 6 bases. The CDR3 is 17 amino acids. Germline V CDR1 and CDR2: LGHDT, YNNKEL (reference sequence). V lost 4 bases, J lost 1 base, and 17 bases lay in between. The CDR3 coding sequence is TGTGCCAGCAGCCCGACCCAGGACAGAATTTCCTACAATGAGCAGTTCTTC. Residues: CASSPTQDRISYNEQFF.

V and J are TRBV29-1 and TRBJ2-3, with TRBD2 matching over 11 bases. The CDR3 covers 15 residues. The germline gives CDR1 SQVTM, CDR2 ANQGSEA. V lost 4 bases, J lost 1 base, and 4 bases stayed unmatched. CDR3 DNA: TGCAGCGTTGCGGGTAGCGGGAGGGGCACAGATACGCAGTATTTT. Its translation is CSVAGSGRGTDTQYF.

The CDR3 sequence is CASSLGQGRTEAFF. The DNA for the CDR3 is TGTGCCAGCTCACTAGGACAGGGCCGCACTGAAGCTTTCTTT. V and J are TRBV18 and TRBJ1-1; 8 bases match TRBD1. Germline V gives CDR1 KGHSH, CDR2 LQKENI. There are 14 residues in the CDR3. With 4 bases clipped from V and 4 bases from J, the junction kept 5 bases outside the gene matches.

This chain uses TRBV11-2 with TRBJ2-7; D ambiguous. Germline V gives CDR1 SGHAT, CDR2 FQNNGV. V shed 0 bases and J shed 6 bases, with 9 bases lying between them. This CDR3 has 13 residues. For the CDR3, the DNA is TGTGCCAGCAGCTTAGATTACGGTTCCGAGCAGTACTTC. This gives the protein CASSLDYGSEQYF.

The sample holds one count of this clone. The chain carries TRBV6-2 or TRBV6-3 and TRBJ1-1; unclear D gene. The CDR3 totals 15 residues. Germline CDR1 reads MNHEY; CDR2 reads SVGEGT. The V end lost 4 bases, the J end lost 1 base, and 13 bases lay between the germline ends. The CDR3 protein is CASSLMGSGNTEAFF. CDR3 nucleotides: TGTGCCAGCAGTTTAATGGGCAGTGGGAACACTGAAGCTTTCTTT.